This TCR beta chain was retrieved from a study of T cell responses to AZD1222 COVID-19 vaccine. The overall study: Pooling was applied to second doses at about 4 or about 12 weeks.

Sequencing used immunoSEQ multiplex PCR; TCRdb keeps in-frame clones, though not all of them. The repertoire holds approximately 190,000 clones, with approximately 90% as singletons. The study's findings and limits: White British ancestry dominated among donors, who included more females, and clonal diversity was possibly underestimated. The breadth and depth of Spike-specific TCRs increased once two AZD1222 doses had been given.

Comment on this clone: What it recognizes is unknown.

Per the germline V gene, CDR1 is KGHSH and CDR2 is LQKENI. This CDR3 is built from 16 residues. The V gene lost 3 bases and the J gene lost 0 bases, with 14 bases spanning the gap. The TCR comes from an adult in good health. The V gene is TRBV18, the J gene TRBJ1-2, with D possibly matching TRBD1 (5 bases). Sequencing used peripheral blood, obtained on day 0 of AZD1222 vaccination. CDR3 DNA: TGTGCCAGCTCACCTACTGGGGCCGAACCTAACTATGGCTACACCTTC. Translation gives CASSPTGAEPNYGYTF.